What follows are 30 T cell receptor beta chains derived from one specimen sequenced in a study of OX40 agonist ivuxolimab in advanced cancers. Clones were sequenced by immunoSEQ multiplex PCR, and TCRdb holds only the in-frame ones, with some missing. The data show roughly 81,000 clones, with 70% to 90% seen just once and about 0.52% held by the top ten. The sequences come from CD4+ or CD8+ T cells sorted from blood, collected in a trial of the OX40 agonist ivuxolimab. The receptors stem from an adult with an advanced solid tumor such as melanoma, head and neck, liver or kidney cancer.

This rearrangement joins TRBV18 to TRBJ1-2; the D gene is possibly TRBD1 (5 bases). Germline lookup yields CDR1 KGHSH and CDR2 LQKENI. The CDR3 spans 15 residues. The V gene lost 1 base and the J gene lost 4 bases, with 13 bases spanning the gap. The DNA of the CDR3 is TGTGCCAGCTCACCACTGAAAGGGGTGGGCTATGGCTACACCTTC. This gives the protein CASSPLKGVGYGYTF.

This clone was detected once. This chain joins TRBV29-1 and TRBJ2-3; D perhaps matches TRBD1 (5 bases). The V gene lost 7 bases and the J gene lost 2 bases, with 22 bases spanning the gap. From germline, CDR1 is SQVTM and CDR2 ANQGSEA. This CDR3 spans 16 amino acids. CDR3 residues: CSALSLIGGHTDTQYF. CDR3 nucleotide sequence: TGCAGCGCCCTTTCTCTGATCGGCGGACACACAGATACGCAGTATTTT.

V usage is TRBV6-1 and J usage is TRBJ2-7; D unclear. The CDR3 consists of 14 residues. The V end lost 0 bases, the J end lost 1 base, and 7 bases lay between the germline ends. Per germline, CDR1 MNHNS and CDR2 SASEGT. The CDR3 here is CASSEAGESYEQYF. CDR3 sequence (DNA): TGTGCCAGCAGTGAAGCTGGGGAATCCTACGAGCAGTACTTC.

This chain links TRBV2 with TRBJ1-6, with a possible D match to TRBD1 (5 bases). The CDR3 has 13 residues. CDR1 is SNHLY and CDR2 is FYNNEI in the germline V gene. Trimming took 6 bases from V and 10 from J, leaving 13 bases between them. In DNA, the CDR3 is TGTGCCAGCAGCCCGGGTTGGGGGTCACCCCTCCACTTT. It translates to CASSPGWGSPLHF.

The CDR3 nucleotides read TGTGCCAGCGGCAAGACTATCGCAGACAATGAGCAGTTCTTC. It yields the protein CASGKTIADNEQFF. The V gene is TRBV9, the J gene TRBJ2-1; TRBD2 is a possible D gene (5 bases). V was cut by 7 bases and J by 5 bases, with 16 bases left in between. CDR1 and CDR2 (germline): SGDLS, YYNGEE. This CDR3 is built from 14 residues.

The chain combines TRBV4-3 with TRBJ2-5; a weak D match, TRBD1 (5 bases). The CDR3 is 13 residues long. Germline CDR1 and CDR2: LGHNA and YSLEER. Trimming took off 4 bases at V and 2 bases at J, with 8 bases between the two ends. Here the CDR3 DNA reads TGCGCCAGCAGCCGAGACAGACAAGAGACCCAGTACTTC. Translation gives CASSRDRQETQYF.

The table lists this clone with a count of one. This chain links TRBV6-6 with TRBJ1-1; D ambiguous. The CDR3 has 14 amino acids. The V end was cut by 5 bases, the J end by 0 bases, with 10 bases between. CDR1 MNHNY and CDR2 SVGAGI come from the germline V gene (reference sequence). The CDR3 here is CASSMDPMNTEAFF. In nucleotides, the CDR3 is TGTGCCAGCAGTATGGATCCCATGAACACTGAAGCTTTCTTT.

The rearrangement links TRBV27 to TRBJ1-2; D may be TRBD1 (5 bases). The ends were cut back, 2 bases at V and 4 bases at J, with 14 bases in the middle. CDR3 length: 15 amino acids. Germline lookup yields CDR1 MNHEY and CDR2 SMNVEV (reference sequence). The CDR3 sequence is CASSLGVGAFYGYTF. CDR3 nucleotides: TGTGCCAGCAGTTTAGGGGTTGGGGCCTTCTATGGCTACACCTTC.

This clone was counted a few times. In DNA, the CDR3 is TGTGCCAGCGGTAGGGGACAGACTTACACTGAAGCTTTCTTT. Protein: CASGRGQTYTEAFF. The chain uses TRBV27 and TRBJ1-1, with 7 bases aligning to TRBD1. Trimming took 8 bases from V and 3 from J; bases not matched to a gene: 9. The CDR3 consists of 14 residues. The germline V gene encodes CDR1 MNHEY and CDR2 SMNVEV (reference sequence).

This chain joins TRBV7-3 and TRBJ2-1, with D unclear. This CDR3 spans 13 amino acids. V was shortened by 3 bases and J by 7 bases, with 10 bases between the two germline ends. Germline lookup yields CDR1 SGHTA and CDR2 FQGTGA. In nucleotides, the CDR3 is TGTGCCAGCAGCTTGGGCCACTCAAATGAGCAGTTCTTC. Protein product: CASSLGHSNEQFF.

The chain carries TRBV7-2 and TRBJ2-7; no firm D call. The CDR3 has 13 amino acids. V dropped 1 base and J dropped 3 bases, with 7 bases sitting between them. CDR1 and CDR2 (germline): SGHTA, FQGNSA. DNA for the CDR3: TGTGCCAGCAGCTTAGGACCACTCTACGAGCAGTACTTC. Its translation: CASSLGPLYEQYF.

The CDR3 spells CASTIGGFTDTQYF. The CDR3 coding sequence is TGTGCCAGCACCATAGGAGGATTCACAGATACGCAGTATTTT. V usage is TRBV5-5 and J usage is TRBJ2-3; TRBD2 is a possible D gene (5 bases). The germline V gene encodes CDR1 SGHKS and CDR2 YYEKEE (reference sequence). CDR3 size: 14 residues. Trimming removed 6 bases at V and 2 bases at J, with 13 bases between.

The chain uses TRBV11-3 and TRBJ1-1; D remains ambiguous. Germline assignment: CDR1 SGHNT and CDR2 YENEEA. The length of the CDR3 is 12 residues. The V end lost 5 bases, the J end lost 7 bases, and 11 bases lay between the germline ends. CDR3 sequence reads: CASSGPWGEAFF. The CDR3 bases are TGTGCCAGCAGCGGGCCATGGGGTGAAGCTTTCTTT. Together with reference TRBV11-3 and TRBJ1-1, the CDR3 gives the full variable domain: EAGVVQSPRYKIIEKKQPVAFWCNPISGHNTLYWYLQNLGQGPELLIRYENEEAVDDSQLPKDRFSAERLKGVDSTLKIQPAELGDSAVYLCASSGPWGEAFFGQGTRLTVV.

The V call is TRBV7-3, the J call TRBJ2-5; D is possibly TRBD2 (6 bases). The germline gives CDR1 SGHTA, CDR2 FQGTGA. The CDR3 covers 13 residues. V lost 3 bases and J 1 base, leaving 6 bases between the germline ends. Here the CDR3 reads CASSFGGQETQYF. Written as DNA, the CDR3 is TGTGCCAGCAGCTTCGGGGGCCAAGAGACCCAGTACTTC.

This chain uses TRBV19 with TRBJ1-2; TRBD1 agrees at 7 bases. CDR1 and CDR2 from the germline V gene are LNHDA and SQIVND (reference sequence). The trim removed 10 bases at V and 0 bases at J, leaving 11 bases unmatched. The CDR3 consists of 15 residues. The CDR3 loop is CATHDNRGSNYGYTF. The CDR3 nucleotides are TGTGCCACTCACGACAACAGGGGATCTAACTATGGCTACACCTTC.

The V and J genes are TRBV9 and TRBJ2-3; possible D gene TRBD1, 6 bases. Trimming shortened V by 4 bases and J by 6 bases, and 15 bases separated the two germline ends. This CDR3 comprises 14 residues. Germline V lookup: CDR1 SGDLS, CDR2 YYNGEE. The CDR3 here is CASSILDSLDTQYF. DNA for the CDR3: TGTGCCAGCAGCATACTGGACAGCCTGGATACGCAGTATTTT.

The rearrangement links TRBV11-1 to TRBJ2-2, with D possibly TRBD1 on 5 matching bases. Trimming cost V 5 bases and J 0 bases, with 13 bases left between them. Germline V gene sequence: CDR1 SGHAT, CDR2 FQDESV (reference sequence). CDR3 length equals 16 residues. This chain's CDR3 is CASSPLGRANTGELFF. The DNA of the CDR3 is TGTGCCAGCAGCCCCCTAGGCAGGGCGAACACCGGGGAGCTGTTTTTT.

The chain joins TRBV15 to TRBJ2-4, with 12 bases lining up with TRBD2. Germline CDR1 and CDR2: LNHNV and YYDKDF (reference sequence). The trim removed 5 bases at V and 9 bases at J, leaving 11 bases unmatched. This CDR3 contains 16 residues. CDR3 region: CATSGTGTSGRSIQYF. The CDR3 coding sequence is TGTGCCACCAGCGGGACCGGGACTAGCGGGCGGAGCATTCAGTACTTC.

The V and J genes are TRBV5-8 and TRBJ2-2; TRBD1 agrees at 7 bases. J was trimmed by 7 bases and V by 3 bases; bases with no gene match: 6. The germline V gene has CDR1 SGHTS and CDR2 YDEGEE. This CDR3 region has 14 residues. CDR3 region: CASSSYRGIGELFF. The DNA for the CDR3 is TGTGCCAGCAGCTCTTACAGGGGTATCGGGGAGCTGTTTTTT.

The chain uses TRBV5-6 and TRBJ2-5; the D is unclear. The V gene's germline CDR1 is SGHDT and CDR2 YYEEEE. This CDR3 region has 14 residues. Trimming stripped 0 bases from V and 5 bases from J, with 11 bases between. CDR3 amino acids: CASSLEPSSETQYF. CDR3 DNA sequence: TGTGCCAGCAGCTTGGAGCCCAGCTCGGAGACCCAGTACTTC.

This clone was recorded once. The rearrangement joins TRBV7-3 to TRBJ2-5; a possible D gene is TRBD1 (6 bases). Trimming stripped 5 bases from V and 5 bases from J, with 15 bases between. This CDR3 contains 14 residues. Germline CDR1 reads SGHTA; CDR2 reads FQGTGA. The CDR3 DNA is TGTGCCAGCAGCCCTCCCCCCGGACAGGAGACCCAGTACTTC. This codes for CASSPPPGQETQYF.

Notes on this clone: The same CDR3 can be traced to other DNA sequences in this sample. J is TRBJ1-2 and V is TRBV20-1; D is ambiguous. The CDR3 is 11 residues long. The V and J ends lost 6 bases and 3 bases respectively, with 8 bases between them. CDR1 is DFQATT and CDR2 is SNEGSKA in the germline V gene (reference sequence). CDR3 region: CSARTDYGYTF. DNA of the CDR3: TGCAGTGCAAGGACGGACTATGGCTACACCTTC.

The rearrangement uses TRBV4-3 and TRBJ2-7, with D perhaps matching TRBD1 (6 bases). CDR1 is LGHNA and CDR2 is YSLEER in the germline V gene. The CDR3 consists of 15 residues. Trimming shortened V by 0 bases and J by 2 bases, and 11 bases separated the two germline ends. For the CDR3, the DNA is TGCGCCAGCAGCCAAGAGGACAGAAATACCTACGAGCAGTACTTC. Encoded protein: CASSQEDRNTYEQYF.

The genes are TRBV4-2 and TRBJ1-4; D call uncertain. With 0 bases removed from V and 4 bases from J, the gap between germline ends came to 9 bases. Germline assignment: CDR1 LGHNA and CDR2 YNFKEQ. CDR3 length: 15 amino acids. The CDR3 region is CASSQDRGFNEKLFF. DNA for the CDR3: TGTGCCAGCAGCCAAGATCGGGGATTTAATGAAAAACTGTTTTTT.

The V gene is TRBV7-8, the J gene TRBJ2-5; D may correspond to TRBD1 or TRBD2 (6 bases each). V was shortened by 5 bases and J by 4 bases, with 23 bases between the two germline ends. The V gene's germline CDR1 is SGHVS and CDR2 FQNEAQ. The CDR3 contains 17 residues. The CDR3 sequence: CASSLTYGGRGSETQYF. The CDR3 nucleotides are TGTGCCAGCAGCCTAACATACGGGGGCAGGGGATCAGAGACCCAGTACTTC.

The J gene is TRBJ2-2, the V gene TRBV11-2; possible D gene TRBD1, 6 bases. Germline assignment: CDR1 SGHAT and CDR2 FQNNGV. The CDR3 spans 15 residues. Trimming left V 2 bases short and J 6 bases short, with 13 bases between. CDR3: CASSLIQGRSGELFF. The CDR3 DNA is TGTGCCAGCAGCTTAATACAGGGAAGATCCGGGGAGCTGTTTTTT.

V is TRBV18 and J is TRBJ2-7; D ambiguous. Trimming pared 2 bases from V and 4 bases from J, leaving 9 bases between. The CDR3 totals 13 residues. The germline gives CDR1 KGHSH, CDR2 LQKENI. This CDR3 reads CASSPARDYEQYF. The DNA of the CDR3 is TGTGCCAGCTCACCAGCTAGAGATTACGAGCAGTACTTC.

The J gene is TRBJ2-2, the V gene TRBV5-1; either TRBD1 or TRBD2 may supply D (6 bases each). This CDR3 has 16 amino acids. Germline V lookup: CDR1 SGHRS, CDR2 YFSETQ. V lost 0 bases and J lost 1, with 10 bases in between. CDR3 region: CASSLAGGGNTGELFF. CDR3 DNA sequence: TGCGCCAGCAGCTTGGCAGGAGGGGGGAACACCGGGGAGCTGTTTTTT.

The chain recombines TRBV7-9 with TRBJ1-5; D might be TRBD1 (5 bases). CDR3 length: 15 residues. V lost 4 bases and J lost 0, with 10 bases in between. Germline values: CDR1 SEHNR, CDR2 FQNEAQ (reference sequence). CDR3 bases: TGTGCCAGCAGCTCTGACAGAAATAGCAATCAGCCCCAGCATTTT. It codes for CASSSDRNSNQPQHF.

The chain has TRBV7-3 and TRBJ2-1; D may correspond to TRBD1 or TRBD2 (6 bases each). This CDR3 is built from 15 residues. Germline V gene data show CDR1 as SGHTA and CDR2 as FQGTGA. With 2 bases removed from V and 6 bases from J, the gap between germline ends came to 14 bases. The CDR3, as DNA: TGTGCCAGCAGCTTAGGGCCTGGGGGGCGCAATGAGCAGTTCTTC. This codes for CASSLGPGGRNEQFF.